This is a list of T cell receptor beta chains from one sample in a study of T cell responses to AZD1222 COVID-19 vaccine. Produced via immunoSEQ multiplex PCR; TCRdb's table is partial and in-frame only. The table records approximately 68,000 clones, about nine tenths of them present only once. The specimen comprised peripheral blood, sampled on day 0 of AZD1222 vaccination. These receptors all stem from an adult in good health. Each CDR3 is given with its conserved first and last residue. A D gene is named only where the DNA matches it firmly. Clone size is stated in some rows and not others, as once, few, many or a class when expanded.

size: .; V: TRBV19; length: 16; J: TRBJ2-1; D: TRBD2; DNA: TGTGCCAGTACCCCGGCTGGGGGACTAGGCCACAATGAGCAGTTCTTC; CDR3: CASTPAGGLGHNEQFF
size: .; V: TRBV5-1; length: 15; J: TRBJ1-6; D: .; DNA: TGCGCCAGCAGCTTGTCAGGGGATTATAATTCACCCCTCCACTTT; CDR3: CASSLSGDYNSPLHF
size: once; V: TRBV5-1; length: 15; J: TRBJ1-1; D: TRBD1; DNA: TGCGCCAGCAGCTCAGGGGGCTCTACGAACACTGAAGCTTTCTTT; CDR3: CASSSGGSTNTEAFF
size: .; V: TRBV27; length: 17; J: TRBJ2-7; D: .; DNA: TGTGCCAGCAGTTCGGTCTACCGCGCAGGGTTCTCTGACGAGCAGTACTTC; CDR3: CASSSVYRAGFSDEQYF
size: .; V: TRBV19; length: 22; J: TRBJ2-1; D: TRBD2; DNA: TGTGCCAGTAGTATACCCACACACGGACTAGCGGGAGGGCTAAGCTCCTACAATGAGCAGTTCTTC; CDR3: CASSIPTHGLAGGLSSYNEQFF
size: .; V: TRBV30; length: 14; J: TRBJ2-3; D: TRBD2; DNA: TGTGCCTGCCAACTAGCGGGGGGGCAAGATACGCAGTATTTT; CDR3: CACQLAGGQDTQYF
size: .; V: TRBV5-5; length: 13; J: TRBJ2-5; D: TRBD2; DNA: TGTGCCAGCAGCTTGCGCGGGAGTGAGACCCAGTACTTC; CDR3: CASSLRGSETQYF
size: .; V: TRBV15; length: 17; J: TRBJ2-1; D: TRBD2; DNA: TGTGCCACCAGCATAAGACTAGCGGGAGTTTTAGAAAATGAGCAGTTCTTC; CDR3: CATSIRLAGVLENEQFF
size: .; V: TRBV4-3; length: 13; J: TRBJ2-7; D: .; DNA: TGCGCCAGCAGCCCAGAACAGGGCTACGAGCAGTACTTC; CDR3: CASSPEQGYEQYF
size: .; V: TRBV28; length: 15; J: TRBJ2-7; D: TRBD1; DNA: TGTGCCAGCAGTACCACGGACAGGGGTCCCTACGAGCAGTACTTC; CDR3: CASSTTDRGPYEQYF
size: .; V: TRBV2; length: 13; J: TRBJ2-4; D: TRBD1; DNA: TGTGCCAGCAGCAGGGACAGTTCAAACATTCAGTACTTC; CDR3: CASSRDSSNIQYF
size: .; V: TRBV30; length: 12; J: TRBJ1-2; D: TRBD1; DNA: TGTGCCTGGGGACAGGGGATTGAGGGCTACACCTTC; CDR3: CAWGQGIEGYTF
size: once; V: TRBV7-6; length: 16; J: TRBJ2-3; D: TRBD2; DNA: TGTGCCAGCAGCCCCTTAGCGGGGATCCGCACAGATACGCAGTATTTT; CDR3: CASSPLAGIRTDTQYF
size: .; V: TRBV28; length: 15; J: TRBJ1-5; D: .; DNA: TGTGCCAGCAGTTTGGCGGGATTGGGTAATCAGCCCCAGCATTTT; CDR3: CASSLAGLGNQPQHF
size: once; V: TRBV9; length: 15; J: TRBJ1-1; D: .; DNA: TGTGCCAGCAGCGTAGAGGCTGACCGGCACACTGAAGCTTTCTTT; CDR3: CASSVEADRHTEAFF
size: .; V: TRBV24-1; length: 12; J: TRBJ2-3; D: .; DNA: TGTGCCACCAGTCCCAACACAGATACGCAGTATTTT; CDR3: CATSPNTDTQYF
size: .; V: TRBV3-1/TRBV3-2; length: 17; J: TRBJ2-1; D: TRBD2; DNA: TGTGCCAGCAGCCAAGGTAGCGGGAGGAACTTATACAATGAGCAGTTCTTC; CDR3: CASSQGSGRNLYNEQFF
size: .; V: TRBV5-1; length: 15; J: TRBJ1-2; D: .; DNA: TGCGCCAGCAGCTTGGAAGGATACCCGGACTATGGCTACACCTTC; CDR3: CASSLEGYPDYGYTF
size: .; V: TRBV24-1; length: 15; J: TRBJ1-2; D: .; DNA: TGTGCCACCAGTGATTTCCCCAGGTCAGCGGGCGGCTACACCTTC; CDR3: CATSDFPRSAGGYTF
size: .; V: TRBV4-1; length: 16; J: TRBJ2-7; D: TRBD1; DNA: TGCGCCAGCAGCCGAGGACCAGGGGGCAACCCCTACGAGCAGTACTTC; CDR3: CASSRGPGGNPYEQYF
size: .; V: TRBV19; length: 15; J: TRBJ2-3; D: TRBD2; DNA: TGTGCCAGTAGTGTAGCGGGAGCTGGCGCAGATACGCAGTATTTT; CDR3: CASSVAGAGADTQYF
size: .; V: TRBV6-6; length: 15; J: TRBJ2-7; D: .; DNA: TGTGCCAGCAGTTACTCCACAGCCGCCGTCTACGAGCAGTACTTC; CDR3: CASSYSTAAVYEQYF
size: .; V: TRBV4-2; length: 15; J: TRBJ1-2; D: TRBD1; DNA: TGTGCCAGCAGCACTACGGGGACAGGGGTGGTTGGCTACACCTTC; CDR3: CASSTTGTGVVGYTF
size: .; V: TRBV12-3/TRBV12-4; length: 12; J: TRBJ2-2; D: .; DNA: TGTGCCAGCAGTAAGCGGGCCGGGGAGCTGTTTTTT; CDR3: CASSKRAGELFF
size: .; V: TRBV5-4; length: 16; J: TRBJ2-2; D: TRBD1; DNA: TGTGCCAGCAGCTCTATGAAACAGGGGAGCCCCGGGGAGCTGTTTTTT; CDR3: CASSSMKQGSPGELFF
size: .; V: TRBV6-1; length: 15; J: TRBJ1-5; D: .; DNA: TGTGCCAGCAGTGAAAACGGGCACCATAATCAGCCCCAGCATTTT; CDR3: CASSENGHHNQPQHF
size: .; V: TRBV5-1; length: 14; J: TRBJ2-3; D: .; DNA: TGCGCCAGCAGCCCGGGTGGGGAGACAGATACGCAGTATTTT; CDR3: CASSPGGETDTQYF
size: once; V: TRBV5-4; length: 14; J: TRBJ1-1; D: .; DNA: TGTGCCAGCAGTTGGGGCTTAATGAACACTGAAGCTTTCTTT; CDR3: CASSWGLMNTEAFF
size: .; V: TRBV5-6; length: 17; J: TRBJ2-1; D: .; DNA: TGTGCCAGCAGCAGCCCCGGGACCCAGCTTGCCGTTCTAGAGCAGTTCTTC; CDR3: CASSSPGTQLAVLEQFF
size: .; V: TRBV28; length: 15; J: TRBJ2-7; D: TRBD2; DNA: TGTGCCAGCAGATATGGTCTAGCGGGGGGCCTCGAGCAGTACTTC; CDR3: CASRYGLAGGLEQYF
size: .; V: TRBV27; length: 20; J: TRBJ1-6; D: TRBD1; DNA: TGTGCCAGCAGTTTTCGCCGGGACAGGGCGTATCAATCCTATAATTCACCCCTCCACTTT; CDR3: CASSFRRDRAYQSYNSPLHF
size: .; V: TRBV4-1; length: 15; J: TRBJ2-5; D: .; DNA: TGCGCCAGCAGCCGAGTCATCAACAGTGGGGAGACCCAGTACTTC; CDR3: CASSRVINSGETQYF
size: .; V: TRBV7-2; length: 12; J: TRBJ1-5; D: .; DNA: TGTGCCAGCAGCTATAGCAATCAGCCCCAGCATTTT; CDR3: CASSYSNQPQHF
size: .; V: TRBV4-1; length: 14; J: TRBJ2-1; D: TRBD2; DNA: TGCGCCAGCAGGTCTAGCGGGGCCCCAAATGAGCAGTTCTTC; CDR3: CASRSSGAPNEQFF
size: .; V: TRBV5-1; length: 16; J: TRBJ2-7; D: TRBD1; DNA: TGCGCCAGCAGCCTACTAGGGGGACAGGGCACCTACGAGCAGTACTTC; CDR3: CASSLLGGQGTYEQYF
size: .; V: TRBV16; length: 15; J: TRBJ2-7; D: .; DNA: TGTGCCAGCAGCCAAACCCGGGGAGGAGGTGGCGAGCAGTACTTC; CDR3: CASSQTRGGGGEQYF
size: once; V: TRBV6-5; length: 15; J: TRBJ1-1; D: .; DNA: TGTGCCAGCAGTTCACAACAGGGTGGTGACACTGAAGCTTTCTTT; CDR3: CASSSQQGGDTEAFF
size: .; V: TRBV5-5; length: 18; J: TRBJ2-7; D: TRBD2; DNA: TGTGCCAGCAGCCCGACGACTAGCGGGAGGGGGAGCTCCTACGAGCAGTACTTC; CDR3: CASSPTTSGRGSSYEQYF
size: .; V: TRBV10-1; length: 14; J: TRBJ2-1; D: TRBD1; DNA: TGCGCCAGCAGCCGGGACAGCCAATTCAATGAGCAGTTCTTC; CDR3: CASSRDSQFNEQFF
size: .; V: TRBV5-4; length: 14; J: TRBJ2-3; D: TRBD2; DNA: TGTGCCAGCAGCTTCCTAGCGGGAGCAGGAACGCAGTATTTT; CDR3: CASSFLAGAGTQYF
size: .; V: TRBV27; length: 13; J: TRBJ2-1; D: TRBD2; DNA: TGTGCCAGCGGGGGGGGATTGATCAATGAGCAGTTCTTC; CDR3: CASGGGLINEQFF
size: .; V: TRBV7-3; length: 17; J: TRBJ1-1; D: .; DNA: TGTGCCAGCAGCTTAACCCCCGCCGGGGGAGGGCACACTGAAGCTTTCTTT; CDR3: CASSLTPAGGGHTEAFF
size: .; V: TRBV3-1/TRBV3-2; length: 13; J: TRBJ1-4; D: .; DNA: TGTGCCAGCAGCCCAGTCCTTAATGAAAAACTGTTTTTT; CDR3: CASSPVLNEKLFF
size: .; V: TRBV9; length: 16; J: TRBJ2-1; D: TRBD2; DNA: TGTGCCAGCAGCGTAGCGTATCGGACTAGCGGCAATGAGCAGTTCTTC; CDR3: CASSVAYRTSGNEQFF
size: .; V: TRBV4-2; length: 13; J: TRBJ1-1; D: .; DNA: TGTGCCAGCAGCCAAGAAGAGAACACTGAAGCTTTCTTT; CDR3: CASSQEENTEAFF
size: once; V: TRBV18; length: 13; J: TRBJ1-1; D: .; DNA: TGTGCCAGCTCTCCAGATAAGAACACTGAAGCTTTCTTT; CDR3: CASSPDKNTEAFF
size: .; V: TRBV4-2; length: 15; J: TRBJ1-2; D: TRBD1; DNA: TGTGCCAGCAGCCAGGAGGACAGGGGGCGGAATGGCTACACCTTC; CDR3: CASSQEDRGRNGYTF
size: .; V: TRBV16; length: 13; J: TRBJ1-2; D: .; DNA: TGTGCCAGCAGCCAATCGAGGGGTTTTGGCTACACCTTC; CDR3: CASSQSRGFGYTF
size: .; V: TRBV5-1; length: 16; J: TRBJ2-2; D: .; DNA: TGCGCCAGCAGCTTGGGGCCCTTCGAGAACACCGGGGAGCTGTTTTTT; CDR3: CASSLGPFENTGELFF